These 16 T cell receptor beta chains were sequenced from one sample in a study of OX40 agonist ivuxolimab in advanced cancers. The data were produced by immunoSEQ multiplex PCR, yet TCRdb's version contains in-frame clones alone and is incomplete. The top ten clones hold approximately 35% of a sample with approximately 22,000 clones, more than 80% of them seen once. Sequenced here: CD4+ or CD8+ T cells sorted from blood, sampled in a trial of the OX40 agonist ivuxolimab. Every receptor here comes from an adult with an advanced solid tumor such as melanoma, head and neck, liver or kidney cancer.

CDR3 bases: TGTGCCAGCAAAAAATCGGGACAGGGCTCCTACGAGCAGTACTTC. This gives the protein CASKKSGQGSYEQYF. The chain carries TRBV27 and TRBJ2-7, with 9 bases identical to TRBD1. Germline CDR1 reads MNHEY; CDR2 reads SMNVEV (reference sequence). Trimming cost V 7 bases and J 0 bases; bases outside gene matches: 7. The CDR3 extends over 15 amino acids.

This rearrangement joins TRBV4-1 to TRBJ2-7; 8 positions agree with TRBD1. Trimming removed 3 bases from V and 2 bases from J; junction bases left unmatched: 0. Looked up from germline, CDR1 is MGHRA and CDR2 is YSYEKL. CDR3 length equals 13 residues. In DNA, the CDR3 is TGCGCCAGCAGCCAGGGACAGGCCTACGAGCAGTACTTC. Its translation is CASSQGQAYEQYF.

The chain is built from TRBV7-6 and TRBJ2-1; 8 positions agree with TRBD2. Germline loops: CDR1 SGHVS, CDR2 FNYEAQ. Trimming at V came to 4 bases and at J to 0 bases, leaving 5 bases not matched to a gene. This CDR3 contains 16 residues. The CDR3 loop reads CASSYSSGPSYNEQFF. DNA for the CDR3: TGTGCCAGCAGCTACTCTAGCGGGCCCTCCTACAATGAGCAGTTCTTC.

The V and J genes are TRBV28 and TRBJ1-2; D gene ambiguous. This CDR3 is built from 16 residues. V lost 5 bases and J lost 8, with 24 bases in between. Per germline, CDR1 MDHEN and CDR2 SYDVKM. CDR3 coding DNA: TGTGCCAGCAGTGGGCTCGGAACAGCCGGATCTAGAGGCTACACCTTC. Translation gives CASSGLGTAGSRGYTF.

The chain joins TRBV10-3 to TRBJ2-3; D call uncertain. Between the trimmed V and J ends, which lost 5 bases and 0 bases, there was a span of 15 bases. Looked up from germline, CDR1 is ENHRY and CDR2 is SYGVKD. The length of the CDR3 is 16 residues. CDR3 bases: TGTGCCATCAGTAAAGGGCCGAGTACTAGCACAGATACGCAGTATTTT. As protein: CAISKGPSTSTDTQYF.

CDR3 coding DNA: TGTGCCAGCAGCGTAGGTACACTCAACAATGAGCAGTTCTTC. Residues: CASSVGTLNNEQFF. The genes are TRBV9 and TRBJ2-1; D not resolved. The CDR3 spans 14 residues. Germline CDR1 is SGDLS and CDR2 is YYNGEE. Trimming removed 0 bases at V and 5 bases at J, with 9 bases between.

The rearrangement uses TRBV9 and TRBJ2-3; D is undetermined. V lost 0 bases, J lost 2 bases, and 7 bases lay in between. The CDR3 covers 14 residues. Germline CDR1 SGDLS, CDR2 YYNGEE. The CDR3 DNA reads TGTGCCAGCAGCGTAGAGGGAACCACAGATACGCAGTATTTT. This translates into CASSVEGTTDTQYF.

J is TRBJ2-7 and V is TRBV7-3, with D maybe TRBD2 (6 bases). The CDR3 is 15 amino acids. V lost 5 bases and J lost 3, with 17 bases in between. Germline CDR1 and CDR2: SGHTA and FQGTGA. CDR3 coding DNA: TGTGCCAGCAGCCGCGGGGCGGGACCACTCTACGAGCAGTACTTC. Protein: CASSRGAGPLYEQYF.

The chain links TRBV14 to TRBJ2-1; D is undetermined. With 0 bases removed from V and 8 bases from J, the gap between germline ends came to 11 bases. The CDR3 is made up of 14 amino acids. Germline CDR1 reads SGHDN; CDR2 reads FVKESK. The CDR3 DNA sequence: TGTGCCAGCAGCCAAGAATCGGGCTTCCATGAGCAGTTCTTC. Protein sequence: CASSQESGFHEQFF.

The V and J genes are TRBV11-2 and TRBJ1-4; D remains ambiguous. CDR1 and CDR2 from the germline V gene are SGHAT and FQNNGV. V was shortened by 1 base and J by 2 bases, with 8 bases between the two germline ends. This CDR3 has 15 amino acids. CDR3 sequence reads: CASSLAQGTNEKLFF. The CDR3, as DNA: TGTGCCAGCAGCTTAGCTCAAGGGACTAATGAAAAACTGTTTTTT.

This chain connects TRBV7-9 to TRBJ2-1, with 10 bases fitting TRBD2. V dropped 5 bases and J dropped 5; count of bases not matched to a gene: 6. CDR1 and CDR2 from the germline V gene are SEHNR and FQNEAQ (reference sequence). CDR3 length equals 15 residues. The CDR3 DNA follows: TGTGCCAGCAGCGGTGGGACTAGCGCCCACAATGAGCAGTTCTTC. This codes for CASSGGTSAHNEQFF.

This sequence joins TRBV9 and TRBJ2-7; D uncertain. The germline CDR1 and CDR2 sequences are SGDLS and YYNGEE. V lost 4 bases and J lost 6, with 8 bases in between. This CDR3 contains 11 residues. This chain's CDR3 is CASSSPGEQYF. As DNA, the CDR3 is TGTGCCAGCAGCTCCCCTGGCGAGCAGTACTTC.

This rearrangement joins TRBV11-2 to TRBJ2-7; tentatively, D is TRBD2 (6 bases). V gave up 1 base and J gave up 7 bases, with 14 bases separating them. Germline V gene lookup returns CDR1 SGHAT and CDR2 FQNNGV. The CDR3 length is 14 residues. CDR3 sequence (DNA): TGTGCCAGCAGCTTAGTTTCGACCCGGGGGGAGCAGTACTTC. Translation: CASSLVSTRGEQYF.

The rearrangement uses TRBV6-5 and TRBJ2-7, with TRBD1 matching 10 bases. V lost 0 bases and J lost 6; bases outside the gene matches: 8. The CDR3 extends over 16 amino acids. CDR1 is MNHEY and CDR2 is SVGAGI in the germline V gene. DNA for the CDR3: TGTGCCAGCAGTTACTCGACCGGGACAGGGGTGTCCGAGCAGTACTTC. Protein: CASSYSTGTGVSEQYF.

The chain employs TRBV19 and TRBJ1-5, with TRBD1 matching 7 bases. Trimming removed 2 bases from V and 7 bases from J; junction bases left unmatched: 5. Per germline, CDR1 LNHDA and CDR2 SQIVND (reference sequence). The CDR3 spans 14 residues. The CDR3 is CASSIRGGGQPQHF. The DNA for the CDR3 is TGTGCCAGTAGTATAAGAGGGGGCGGGCAGCCCCAGCATTTT.

The chain carries TRBV6-5 and TRBJ2-7; possible D gene TRBD2, 5 bases. Germline V gene data show CDR1 as MNHEY and CDR2 as SVGAGI. The V end lost 6 bases, the J end lost 3 bases, and 15 bases lay between the germline ends. The CDR3 has 14 residues. The CDR3 DNA is TGTGCCAGCAGGGAATTGACGGGAAGCTACGAGCAGTACTTC. Protein product: CASRELTGSYEQYF.